The 5 T cell receptor beta chains given below trace back to one sample, sequenced in a study of blood T cell repertoires in COVID-19. Sequenced by immunoSEQ multiplex PCR; TCRdb stores in-frame clones only, minus some. The profile shows hundreds of thousands of clones, approximately 86% of them singletons. The material sequenced was peripheral blood. Receptors originate from an older man with acute or convalescent COVID-19.

This clone showed up just once. The chain carries TRBV4-3 and TRBJ2-5; 10 nucleotides align to TRBD2. The CDR3 sequence is 15 residues long. V was pared by 0 bases and J by 14 bases, with 12 bases of the junction left unmatched. Germline values: CDR1 LGHNA, CDR2 YSLEER. CDR3 DNA sequence: TGCGCCAGCAGCCAAGAGGCTAGCGGGGGACCCATCGGTTACTTC. It specifies CASSQEASGGPIGYF.

This chain connects TRBV5-1 to TRBJ2-5; 8 nucleotides line up with TRBD1. Germline lookup yields CDR1 SGHRS and CDR2 YFSETQ. V trimming: 7 bases; J trimming: 3 bases; junction bases outside the gene matches: 14. The CDR3 loop spans 16 amino acids. The DNA of the CDR3 is TGCGCCAGCCGCCTAGGCTCAGGGGGCTTAGAAGAGACCCAGTACTTC. Translating gives CASRLGSGGLEETQYF.

The rearrangement links TRBV6-2 or TRBV6-3 to TRBJ2-7; perhaps TRBD1 as D (6 bases). The germline gives CDR1 MNHEY, CDR2 SVGEGT. V lost 5 bases, J lost 5 bases, and 16 bases lay in between. This CDR3 is built from 14 residues. CDR3 amino acids: CASSLRQVVHEQYF. CDR3 bases: TGTGCCAGCAGTCTGAGACAGGTAGTCCACGAGCAGTACTTC.

The rearrangement uses TRBV18 and TRBJ2-3; 9 nucleotides align to TRBD2. V trimming: 1 base; J trimming: 4 bases; junction bases outside the gene matches: 6. The V gene's germline CDR1 is KGHSH and CDR2 LQKENI. This CDR3 region has 16 residues. CDR3 sequence reads: CASSPLASGASDTQYF. The CDR3 bases are TGTGCCAGCTCACCACTGGCTAGCGGGGCCTCAGATACGCAGTATTTT.

V usage is TRBV28 and J usage is TRBJ1-6, with 9 nucleotides matching TRBD1. In germline, CDR1 is MDHEN, CDR2 SYDVKM. CDR3 length: 14 residues. V was clipped by 6 bases and J by 8 bases; unmatched bases: 5. The CDR3 region has the DNA TGTGCCAGCAGCCCGGGACAGGGCCATTCACCCCTCCACTTT. The encoded protein is CASSPGQGHSPLHF.